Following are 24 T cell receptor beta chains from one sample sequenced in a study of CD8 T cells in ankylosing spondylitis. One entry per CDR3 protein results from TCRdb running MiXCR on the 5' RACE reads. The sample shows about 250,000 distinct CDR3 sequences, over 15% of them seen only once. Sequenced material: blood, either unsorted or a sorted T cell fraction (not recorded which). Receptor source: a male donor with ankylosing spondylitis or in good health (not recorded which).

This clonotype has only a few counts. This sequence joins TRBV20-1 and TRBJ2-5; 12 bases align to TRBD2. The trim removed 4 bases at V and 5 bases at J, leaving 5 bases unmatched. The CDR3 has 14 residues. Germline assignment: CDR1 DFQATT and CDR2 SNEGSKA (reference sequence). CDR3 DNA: TGCAGTGCTATCCCACTAGCGGGAGGTGAGACCCAGTACTTC. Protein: CSAIPLAGGETQYF.

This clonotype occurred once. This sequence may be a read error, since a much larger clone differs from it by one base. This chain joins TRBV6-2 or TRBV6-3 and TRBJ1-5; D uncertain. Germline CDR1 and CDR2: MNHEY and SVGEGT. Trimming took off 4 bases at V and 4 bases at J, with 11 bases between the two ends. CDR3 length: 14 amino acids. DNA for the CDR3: TGTGCCAGCAGTTCCTCGCCGGAAAATCAGCCCCAGCATTTT. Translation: CASSSSPENQPQHF.

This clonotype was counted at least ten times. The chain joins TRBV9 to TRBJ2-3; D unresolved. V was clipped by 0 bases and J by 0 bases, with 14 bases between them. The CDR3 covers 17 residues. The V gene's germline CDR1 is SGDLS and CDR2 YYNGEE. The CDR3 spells CASSVEGQDSSTDTQYF. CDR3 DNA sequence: TGTGCCAGCAGCGTAGAGGGCCAGGATTCTAGCACAGATACGCAGTATTTT.

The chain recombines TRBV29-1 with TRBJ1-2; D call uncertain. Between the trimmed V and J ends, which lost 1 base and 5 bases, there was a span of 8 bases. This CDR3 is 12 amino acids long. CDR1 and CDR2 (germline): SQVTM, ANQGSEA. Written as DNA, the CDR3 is TGCAGCGTTGAAGGGGTTGAGTATGGCTACACCTTC. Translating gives CSVEGVEYGYTF.

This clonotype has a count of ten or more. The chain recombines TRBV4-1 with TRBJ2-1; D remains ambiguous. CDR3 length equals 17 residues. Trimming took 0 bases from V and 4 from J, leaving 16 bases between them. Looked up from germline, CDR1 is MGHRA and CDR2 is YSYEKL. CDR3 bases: TGCGCCAGCAGCCAAGATGCTACGATACACTCGTACAATGAGCAGTTCTTC. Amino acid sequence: CASSQDATIHSYNEQFF.

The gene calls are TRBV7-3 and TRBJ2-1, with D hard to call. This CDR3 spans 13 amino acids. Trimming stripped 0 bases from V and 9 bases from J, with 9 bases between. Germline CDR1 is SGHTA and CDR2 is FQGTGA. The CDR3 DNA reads TGTGCCAGCAGCTTAACGTCGATGGGTGAGCAGTTCTTC. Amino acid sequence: CASSLTSMGEQFF. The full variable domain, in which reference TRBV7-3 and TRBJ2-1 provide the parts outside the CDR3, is GAGVSQTPSNKVTEKGKYVELRCDPISGHTALYWYRQSLGQGPEFLIYFQGTGAADDSGLPNDRFFAVRPEGSVSTLKIQRTERGDSAVYLCASSLTSMGEQFFGPGTRLTVL.

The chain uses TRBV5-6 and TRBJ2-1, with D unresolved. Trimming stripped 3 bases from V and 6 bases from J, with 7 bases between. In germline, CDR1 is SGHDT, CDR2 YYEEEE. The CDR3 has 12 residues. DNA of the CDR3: TGTGCCAGCAGCTATAGGCCCAATGAGCAGTTCTTC. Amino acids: CASSYRPNEQFF. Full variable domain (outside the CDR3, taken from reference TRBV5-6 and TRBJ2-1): DAGVTQSPTHLIKTRGQQVTLRCSPKSGHDTVSWYQQALGQGPQFIFQYYEEEERQRGNFPDRFSGHQFPNYSSELNVNALLLGDSALYLCASSYRPNEQFFGPGTRLTVL.

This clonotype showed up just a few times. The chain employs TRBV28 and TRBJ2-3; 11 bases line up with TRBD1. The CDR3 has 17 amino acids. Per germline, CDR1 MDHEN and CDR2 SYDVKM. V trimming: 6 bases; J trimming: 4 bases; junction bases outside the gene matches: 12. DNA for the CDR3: TGTGCCAGCAGCCTGAGGGACAGGGGGTTGGTAGCAGATACGCAGTATTTT. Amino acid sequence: CASSLRDRGLVADTQYF.

The DNA for the CDR3 is TGCGCCAGCAGTGCAGAACTAACCCTCTGGGAAGAGACCCAGTACTTC. Protein product: CASSAELTLWEETQYF. The V call is TRBV4-1, the J call TRBJ2-5, with no clear D. This CDR3 spans 16 amino acids. Germline V lookup: CDR1 MGHRA, CDR2 YSYEKL. The germline V and J ends were trimmed by 6 bases and 3 bases, with 20 bases remaining between them.

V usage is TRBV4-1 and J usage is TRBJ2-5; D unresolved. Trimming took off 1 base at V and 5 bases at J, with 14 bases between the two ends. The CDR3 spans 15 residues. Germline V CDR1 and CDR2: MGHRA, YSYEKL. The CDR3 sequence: CASSQAKLRSETQYF. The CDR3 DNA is TGCGCCAGCAGCCAAGCTAAACTTAGAAGTGAGACCCAGTACTTC.

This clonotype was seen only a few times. The CDR3 region has the DNA TGTGCCAGCAGCCAAGGCCCCGGGGGGCGCGGAGTCTACGAGCAGTACTTC. Translating gives CASSQGPGGRGVYEQYF. This chain connects TRBV3-1 to TRBJ2-7, with a possible D match to TRBD2 (7 bases). The V end lost 1 base, the J end lost 3 bases, and 19 bases lay between the germline ends. Germline V gene sequence: CDR1 LGHDT, CDR2 YNNKEL (reference sequence). The CDR3 runs to 17 residues.

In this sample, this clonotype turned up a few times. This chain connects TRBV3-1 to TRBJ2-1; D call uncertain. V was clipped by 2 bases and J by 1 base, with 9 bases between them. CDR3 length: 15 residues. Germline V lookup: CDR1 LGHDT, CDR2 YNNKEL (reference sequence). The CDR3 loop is CASSQPGESYNEQFF. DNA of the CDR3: TGTGCCAGCAGCCAACCTGGAGAGTCCTACAATGAGCAGTTCTTC.

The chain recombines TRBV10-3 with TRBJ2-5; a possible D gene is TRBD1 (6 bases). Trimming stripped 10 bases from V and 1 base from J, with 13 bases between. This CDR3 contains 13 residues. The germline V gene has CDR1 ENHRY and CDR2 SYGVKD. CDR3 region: CATQDRSQETQYF. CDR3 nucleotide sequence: TGTGCCACCCAGGACAGATCCCAAGAGACCCAGTACTTC.

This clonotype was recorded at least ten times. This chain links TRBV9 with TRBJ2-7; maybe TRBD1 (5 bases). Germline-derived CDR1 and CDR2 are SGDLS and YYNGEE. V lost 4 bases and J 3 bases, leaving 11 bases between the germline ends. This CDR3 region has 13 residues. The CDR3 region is CASSSGQGYEQYF. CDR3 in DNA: TGTGCCAGCAGCTCCGGGCAGGGCTACGAGCAGTACTTC.

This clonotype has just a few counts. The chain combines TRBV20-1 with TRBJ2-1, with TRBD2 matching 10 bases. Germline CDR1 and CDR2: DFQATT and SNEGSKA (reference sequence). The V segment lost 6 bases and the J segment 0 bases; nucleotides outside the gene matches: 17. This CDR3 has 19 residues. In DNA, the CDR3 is TGCAGTGCCCCTGCCGGGACTAGCGTCATGGTAAACTCCTACAATGAGCAGTTCTTC. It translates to CSAPAGTSVMVNSYNEQFF.

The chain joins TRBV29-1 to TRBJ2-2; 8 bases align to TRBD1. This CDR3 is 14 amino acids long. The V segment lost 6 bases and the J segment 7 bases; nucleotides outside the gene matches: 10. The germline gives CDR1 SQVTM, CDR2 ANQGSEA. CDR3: CSVPGQASVGELFF. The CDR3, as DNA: TGCAGCGTCCCGGGACAGGCCAGCGTCGGGGAGCTGTTTTTT.

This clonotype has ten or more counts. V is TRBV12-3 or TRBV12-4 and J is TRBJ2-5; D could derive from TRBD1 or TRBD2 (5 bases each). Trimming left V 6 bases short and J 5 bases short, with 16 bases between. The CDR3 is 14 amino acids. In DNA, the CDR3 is TGTGCCAGCAGCCGACGGGACCTCGGCGAGACCCAGTACTTC. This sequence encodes CASSRRDLGETQYF.

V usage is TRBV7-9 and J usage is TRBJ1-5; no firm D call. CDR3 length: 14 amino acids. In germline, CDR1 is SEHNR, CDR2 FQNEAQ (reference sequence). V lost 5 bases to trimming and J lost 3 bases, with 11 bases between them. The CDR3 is CASSGGVVNQPQHF. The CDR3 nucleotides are TGTGCCAGCAGCGGTGGGGTGGTCAATCAGCCCCAGCATTTT.

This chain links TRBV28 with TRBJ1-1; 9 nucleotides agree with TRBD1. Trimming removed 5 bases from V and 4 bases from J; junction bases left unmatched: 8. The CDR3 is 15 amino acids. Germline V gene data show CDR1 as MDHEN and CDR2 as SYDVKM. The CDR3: CASSGDRVLGTEAFF. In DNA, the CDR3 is TGTGCCAGCAGTGGGGACAGGGTATTAGGCACTGAAGCTTTCTTT.

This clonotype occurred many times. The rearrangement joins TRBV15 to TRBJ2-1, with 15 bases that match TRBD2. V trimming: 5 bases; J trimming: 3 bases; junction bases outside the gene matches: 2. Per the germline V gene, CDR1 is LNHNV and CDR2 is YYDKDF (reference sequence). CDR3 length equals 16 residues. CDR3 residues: CATSGTSGGSYNEQFF. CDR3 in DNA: TGTGCCACCAGCGGGACTAGCGGGGGGAGCTACAATGAGCAGTTCTTC.

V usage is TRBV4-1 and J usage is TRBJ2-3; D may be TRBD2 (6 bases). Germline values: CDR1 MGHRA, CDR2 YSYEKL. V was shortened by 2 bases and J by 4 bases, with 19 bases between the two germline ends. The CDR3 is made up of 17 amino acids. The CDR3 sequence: CASSQPPYGSRADTQYF. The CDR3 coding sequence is TGCGCCAGCAGCCAACCCCCCTACGGGAGTCGGGCAGATACGCAGTATTTT.

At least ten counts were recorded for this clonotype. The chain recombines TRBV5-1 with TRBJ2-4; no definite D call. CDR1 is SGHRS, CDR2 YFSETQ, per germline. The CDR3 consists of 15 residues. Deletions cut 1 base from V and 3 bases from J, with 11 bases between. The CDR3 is CASSLNPDLKNIQYF. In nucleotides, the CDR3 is TGCGCCAGCAGCTTGAATCCCGACCTCAAAAACATTCAGTACTTC.

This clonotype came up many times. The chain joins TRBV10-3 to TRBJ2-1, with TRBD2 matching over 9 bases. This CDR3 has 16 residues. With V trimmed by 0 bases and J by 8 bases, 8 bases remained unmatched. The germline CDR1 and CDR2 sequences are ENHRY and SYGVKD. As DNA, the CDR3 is TGTGCCATCAGTGAGTCGGCAGCTAGCGGGACTGATGAGCAGTTCTTC. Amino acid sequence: CAISESAASGTDEQFF.

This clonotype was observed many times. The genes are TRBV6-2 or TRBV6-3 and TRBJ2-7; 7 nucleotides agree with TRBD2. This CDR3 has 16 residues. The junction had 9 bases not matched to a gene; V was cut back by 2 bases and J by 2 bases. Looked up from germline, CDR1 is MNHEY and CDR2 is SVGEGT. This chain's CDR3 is CASSYPEEGGPYEQYF. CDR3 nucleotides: TGTGCCAGCAGTTACCCTGAAGAGGGAGGGCCCTACGAGCAGTACTTC.